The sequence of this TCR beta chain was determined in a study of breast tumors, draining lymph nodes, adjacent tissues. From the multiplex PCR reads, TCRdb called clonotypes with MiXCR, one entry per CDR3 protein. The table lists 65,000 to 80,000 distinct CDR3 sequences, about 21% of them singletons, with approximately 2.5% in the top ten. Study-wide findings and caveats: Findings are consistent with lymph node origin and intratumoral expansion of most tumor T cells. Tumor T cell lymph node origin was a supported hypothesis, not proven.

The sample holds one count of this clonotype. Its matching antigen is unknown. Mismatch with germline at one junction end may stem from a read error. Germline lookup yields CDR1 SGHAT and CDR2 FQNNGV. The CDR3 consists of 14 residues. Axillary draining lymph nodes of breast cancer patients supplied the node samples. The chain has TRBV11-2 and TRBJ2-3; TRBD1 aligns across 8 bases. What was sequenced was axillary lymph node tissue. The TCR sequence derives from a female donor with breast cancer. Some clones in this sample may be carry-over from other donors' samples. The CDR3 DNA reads TGTGCCAGCAGCTTAGATGCCGGGACAGGTACGCAGTACTTT. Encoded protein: CASSLDAGTGTQYF.